This T cell receptor (beta chain) was sequenced for a study of spatial heterogeneity in lung cancer. Overall study findings and caveats: Counts of expanded alpha and beta TCRs within tumors tracked the tumor nonsynonymous mutation count.

TCRdb ran MiXCR on the 5' RACE reads and lists one entry per CDR3 protein. The sample contains 1,500 or so distinct CDR3 sequences, around 9.3% of which appear only once. This clonotype is large in the sample. Its antigen is undetermined. One end of the junction does not line up with germline, which may come from a read error. Looked up from germline, CDR1 is DFQATT and CDR2 is SNEGSKA (reference sequence). The CDR3 loop spans 15 amino acids. Documented time point: sample taken at primary tumor resection. The sequence was obtained from a female donor with early-stage non-small cell lung cancer. The chain has TRBV20-1 and TRBJ1-5; D is possibly TRBD1 (6 bases). Source: lung tumor tissue, taken at surgery. CDR3 loop: CSAREIGGRNQPQHF. The CDR3, as DNA: TGCAGTGCTCGAGAGATAGGGGGGCGCAATCAGCCCCAGCATTTT.